The 5 T cell receptor beta chains reported below all come from one sample, sequenced in a study of cytomegalovirus exposure and HLA in healthy donors. Primers included in the PCR were 60 Vbeta and 13 Jbeta primers. Profiled with immunoSEQ multiplex PCR; TCRdb holds only in-frame clones, not every one. The sample consists of more than 150,000 clones, approximately 82% of them appearing once. Sequenced: PBMCs. These TCRs come from a woman aged 18-29 years in good health and CMV-seropositive.

This clone was picked up a small number of times. The junction departs from germline at one end; a sequencing error may be responsible. The chain is built from TRBV7-8 and TRBJ1-1, with D hard to call. Germline V gene data show CDR1 as SGHVS and CDR2 as FQNEAQ. The CDR3 loop spans 15 amino acids. CDR3 protein: CASSSAVGLSTRLSF. The CDR3 nucleotides read TGTGCCAGCAGCTCCGCGGTCGGTTTGAGCACACGTCTGAGCTTT. The entire variable domain, with the rest obtained from reference TRBV7-8 and TRBJ1-1, is as follows: GAGVSQSPRYKVAKRGQDVALRCDPISGHVSLFWYQQALGQGPEFLTYFQNEAQLDKSGLPSDRFFAERPEGSVSTLKIQRTQQEDSAVYLCASSSAVGLSTRLSFGQGTRLTVV.

The table lists this clone with a few counts. The rearrangement joins TRBV11-1 to TRBJ1-2, with TRBD1 identical over 8 bases. Germline loops: CDR1 SGHAT, CDR2 FQDESV (reference sequence). With 2 bases clipped from V and 6 bases from J, the junction kept 8 bases outside the gene matches. The CDR3 is 15 amino acids. The CDR3 loop is CASSLWSGGANGYTF. The CDR3 DNA is TGTGCCAGCAGCTTATGGTCAGGGGGCGCGAATGGCTACACCTTC.

The V gene is TRBV19, the J gene TRBJ2-7; TRBD1 is a possible D gene (6 bases). CDR1 and CDR2 from the germline V gene are LNHDA and SQIVND (reference sequence). The V end lost 5 bases, the J end lost 4 bases, and 15 bases lay between the germline ends. There are 14 residues in the CDR3. The CDR3 loop is CASSGFGGLYEQYF. The CDR3 DNA is TGTGCCAGTAGTGGTTTTGGGGGCCTGTACGAGCAGTACTTC.

V gene TRBV2 combines with J gene TRBJ2-7; tentatively, D is TRBD2 (6 bases). The V end lost 11 bases, the J end lost 6 bases, and 23 bases lay between the germline ends. The CDR3 extends over 14 amino acids. From germline, CDR1 is SNHLY and CDR2 FYNNEI. DNA for the CDR3: TGTGCCTCCACTACGGCGGGGAGTCGGTCCGAGCAGTACTTC. It encodes CASTTAGSRSEQYF.

This clone is a singleton in its sample. The chain carries TRBV11-3 and TRBJ2-1; the D gene is possibly TRBD2 (5 bases). V gave up 5 bases and J gave up 6 bases, with 11 bases separating them. CDR3 size: 13 residues. The germline CDR1 and CDR2 sequences are SGHNT and YENEEA. The CDR3: CASSQDGVNEQFF. The CDR3, as DNA: TGTGCCAGCAGCCAGGACGGGGTCAATGAGCAGTTCTTC.